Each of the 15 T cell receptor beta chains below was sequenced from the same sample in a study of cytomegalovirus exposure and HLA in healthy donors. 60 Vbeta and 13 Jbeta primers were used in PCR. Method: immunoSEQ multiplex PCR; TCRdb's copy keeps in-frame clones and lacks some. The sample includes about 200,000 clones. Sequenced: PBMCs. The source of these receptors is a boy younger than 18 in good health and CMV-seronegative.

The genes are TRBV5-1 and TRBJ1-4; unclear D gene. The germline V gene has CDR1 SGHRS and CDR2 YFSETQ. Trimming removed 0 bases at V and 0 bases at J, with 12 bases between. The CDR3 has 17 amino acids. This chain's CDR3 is CASSLVRNAATNEKLFF. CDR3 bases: TGCGCCAGCAGCTTGGTGAGGAACGCCGCAACTAATGAAAAACTGTTTTTT.

This CDR3 is CASSQDIGTGGSYEQYF. The DNA of the CDR3 is TGCGCCAGCAGCCAAGATATCGGGACAGGGGGCTCCTACGAGCAGTACTTC. The chain has TRBV4-3 and TRBJ2-7; 11 nucleotides align to TRBD1. V lost 0 bases and J lost 0; bases outside the gene matches: 4. Germline-derived CDR1 and CDR2 are LGHNA and YSLEER. The CDR3 runs to 17 residues.

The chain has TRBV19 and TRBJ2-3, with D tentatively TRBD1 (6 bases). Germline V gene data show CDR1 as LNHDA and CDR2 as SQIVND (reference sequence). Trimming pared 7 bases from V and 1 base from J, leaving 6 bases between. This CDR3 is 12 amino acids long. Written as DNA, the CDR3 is TGTGCCAGTAAGGGGGGCACAGATACGCAGTATTTT. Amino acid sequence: CASKGGTDTQYF.

Written as DNA, the CDR3 is TGTGCCTGGAGTGCAGGGGACTATGGCTACACCTTC. Encoded protein: CAWSAGDYGYTF. The genes are TRBV30 and TRBJ1-2, with D possibly matching TRBD1 (6 bases). Trimming stripped 1 base from V and 3 bases from J, with 6 bases between. Germline V gene lookup returns CDR1 GTSNPN and CDR2 SVGIG (reference sequence). The CDR3 extends over 12 amino acids.

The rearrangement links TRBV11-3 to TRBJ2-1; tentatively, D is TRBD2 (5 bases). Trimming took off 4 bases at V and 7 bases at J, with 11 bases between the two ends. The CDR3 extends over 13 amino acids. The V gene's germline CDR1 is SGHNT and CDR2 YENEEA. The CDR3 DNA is TGTGCCAGCAGCTCGGGGAGTTCTAATGAGCAGTTCTTC. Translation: CASSSGSSNEQFF.

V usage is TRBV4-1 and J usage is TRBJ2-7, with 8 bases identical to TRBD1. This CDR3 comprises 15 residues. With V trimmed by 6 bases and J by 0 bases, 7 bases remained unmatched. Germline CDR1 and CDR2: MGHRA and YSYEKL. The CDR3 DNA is TGCGCCAGCAGTACAGGACAGGGCCTCTCCTACGAGCAGTACTTC. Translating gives CASSTGQGLSYEQYF.

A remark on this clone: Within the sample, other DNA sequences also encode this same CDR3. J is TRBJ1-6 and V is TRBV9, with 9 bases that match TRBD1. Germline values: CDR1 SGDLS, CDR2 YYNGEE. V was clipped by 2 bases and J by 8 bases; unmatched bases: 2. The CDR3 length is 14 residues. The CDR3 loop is CASSVGQGDSPLHF. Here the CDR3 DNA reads TGTGCCAGCAGCGTGGGACAGGGAGATTCACCCCTCCACTTT.

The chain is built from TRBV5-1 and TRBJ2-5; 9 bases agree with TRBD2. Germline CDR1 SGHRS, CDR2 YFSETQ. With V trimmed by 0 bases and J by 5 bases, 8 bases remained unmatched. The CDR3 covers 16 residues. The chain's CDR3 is CASSLASSGVWETQYF. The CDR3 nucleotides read TGCGCCAGCAGCTTGGCGTCTAGCGGGGTTTGGGAGACCCAGTACTTC.

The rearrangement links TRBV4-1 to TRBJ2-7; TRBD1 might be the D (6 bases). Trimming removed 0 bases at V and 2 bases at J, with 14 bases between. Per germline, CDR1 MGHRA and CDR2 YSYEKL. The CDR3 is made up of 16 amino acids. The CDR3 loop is CASSQDSTGIPYEQYF. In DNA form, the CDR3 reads TGCGCCAGCAGCCAAGATTCAACAGGGATTCCCTACGAGCAGTACTTC.

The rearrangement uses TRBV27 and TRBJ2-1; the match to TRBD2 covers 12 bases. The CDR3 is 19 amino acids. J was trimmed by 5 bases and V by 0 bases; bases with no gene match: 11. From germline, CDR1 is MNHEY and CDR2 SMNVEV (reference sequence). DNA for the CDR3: TGTGCCAGCAGTTTATCCTACCGTCGACTAGCGGGGGCAAACAATGAGCAGTTCTTC. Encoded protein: CASSLSYRRLAGANNEQFF.

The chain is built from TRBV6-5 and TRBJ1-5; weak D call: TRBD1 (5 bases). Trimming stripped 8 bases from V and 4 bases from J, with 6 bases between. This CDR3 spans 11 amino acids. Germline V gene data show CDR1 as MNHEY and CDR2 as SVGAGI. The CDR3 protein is CASGGNQPQHF. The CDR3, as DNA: TGTGCCAGCGGGGGGAATCAGCCCCAGCATTTT.

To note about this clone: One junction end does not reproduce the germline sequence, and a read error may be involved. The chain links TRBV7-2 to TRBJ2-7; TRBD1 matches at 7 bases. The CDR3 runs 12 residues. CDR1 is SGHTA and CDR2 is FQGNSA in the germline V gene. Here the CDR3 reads CASSQDRVSLLF. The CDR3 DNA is TGTGCCAGCAGCCAAGACAGGGTTTCTCTCCTCTTC.

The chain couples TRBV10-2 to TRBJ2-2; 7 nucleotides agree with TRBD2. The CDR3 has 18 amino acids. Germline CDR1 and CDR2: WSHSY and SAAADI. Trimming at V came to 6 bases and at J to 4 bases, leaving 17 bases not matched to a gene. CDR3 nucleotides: TGCGCCAGCAGCTCCCCTACGGGGGGTAGCCCGTCCACCGGGGAGCTGTTTTTT. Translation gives CASSSPTGGSPSTGELFF.

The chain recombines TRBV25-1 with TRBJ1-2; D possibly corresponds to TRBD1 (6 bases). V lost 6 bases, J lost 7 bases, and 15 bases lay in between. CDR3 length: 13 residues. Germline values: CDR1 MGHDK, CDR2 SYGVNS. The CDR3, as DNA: TGTGCCAGCAGCGATACAGGGTTGGGTGGCTACACCTTC. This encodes CASSDTGLGGYTF.

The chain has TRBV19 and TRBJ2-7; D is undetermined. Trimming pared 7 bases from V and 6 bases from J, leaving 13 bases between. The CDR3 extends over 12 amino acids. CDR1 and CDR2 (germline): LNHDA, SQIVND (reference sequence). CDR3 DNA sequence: TGTGCCAGTACGGGTCAAACGTCCGAGCAGTACTTC. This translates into CASTGQTSEQYF.